The following is a T cell receptor beta chain sequence with its context. Its antigen remains unknown. Constant-segment-primed 5'RACE gave TCR alpha and TCR beta cDNA libraries with sample barcodes and UMIs. MiXCR, applied by TCRdb to the 5' RACE reads, yields one record per CDR3 protein. The top ten clones hold roughly 20% of a sample with just over 300,000 distinct CDR3 sequences, roughly a fifth of them seen once. This record comes from a study of T-cell memory formation after mild COVID-19. Findings and caveats of the study: Clones shrinking between day 15 and 85 showed a balanced CD4/CD8 split, and those that grew later tilted toward CD4+. For second-wave clones that peaked at day 37, SARS-CoV-2 specificity went unverified.

The sequence came from a man between 18 and 35 years old who had mild COVID-19 (a few samples of this study predate the infection). Cell type and time point are not known. Sequencing was carried out using PBMCs or a T cell subset sorted from them (not recorded which).

The CDR3 loop reads CASSYSPGGDEQYF. In nucleotides, the CDR3 is TGTGCCAGCAGTTACTCGCCAGGGGGCGACGAGCAGTACTTC. V is TRBV6-2 or TRBV6-3 and J is TRBJ2-7; TRBD1 matches 8 bases. Trimming took 0 bases from V and 5 from J; bases not matched to a gene: 3. This CDR3 spans 14 amino acids. The germline V gene encodes CDR1 MNHEY and CDR2 SVGEGT.